One sample yielded the 28 T cell receptor beta chains listed below, sequenced in a study of metastatic and nonmetastatic thyroid tumors. Thyroid surgery was preceded by no treatment in any patient. Using MiXCR, TCRdb reanalyzed the PCR reads. The sample contains roughly 45,000 clones, around 2.9% of which appear only once. Sequences were obtained from blood. The receptors come from a female donor with papillary thyroid cancer or a benign thyroid nodule (not recorded which). Some clones in this sample may be carry-over from other donors' samples.

This clone was seen many times. The DNA for the CDR3 is TGCAGTGCTAGTTCGACTAGCGGGAGTCCGAACACCGGGGAGCTGTTTTTT. Translated, it gives CSASSTSGSPNTGELFF. The gene calls are TRBV20-1 and TRBJ2-2; TRBD2 matches at 12 bases. V lost 3 bases and J lost 0; bases outside the gene matches: 5. The germline V gene has CDR1 DFQATT and CDR2 SNEGSKA (reference sequence). CDR3 length equals 17 residues.

The sample holds many counts of this clone. The rearrangement links TRBV6-1 to TRBJ1-5; no clear D gene. V was trimmed by 1 base and J by 5 bases, leaving 12 bases between them. Germline V gene data show CDR1 as MNHNS and CDR2 as SASEGT. CDR3 length equals 15 residues. The DNA for the CDR3 is TGTGCCAGCAGTGAAGTAACACCCCGCGATCAGCCCCAGCATTTT. It yields the protein CASSEVTPRDQPQHF.

The chain employs TRBV7-2 and TRBJ2-7; 9 bases are a match to TRBD1. After removal of 3 bases from V and 5 bases from J, the junction contained 8 bases not matched to a gene. The germline V gene encodes CDR1 SGHTA and CDR2 FQGNSA. This CDR3 has 15 residues. Here the CDR3 DNA reads TGTGCCAGCAGCTTCCGGGACAGGGTACTCGACGAGCAGTACTTC. This translates into CASSFRDRVLDEQYF.

This clone occurred many times. This chain uses TRBV29-1 with TRBJ2-5, with D possibly matching TRBD2 (6 bases). Trimming removed 6 bases from V and 4 bases from J, with 12 bases in between. Germline V gene sequence: CDR1 SQVTM, CDR2 ANQGSEA. The CDR3 totals 12 residues. The CDR3 nucleotides read TGCAGCGTGAGACTAGTGAGAGAGACCCAGTACTTC. This translates into CSVRLVRETQYF.

This clone was recorded at least ten times. The chain recombines TRBV6-1 with TRBJ2-7; D is uncertain. The CDR3 loop spans 14 amino acids. Germline V gene data show CDR1 as MNHNS and CDR2 as SASEGT. V was pared by 6 bases and J by 6 bases, with 18 bases between. CDR3 nucleotide sequence: TGTGCCAGCAGGCCCAACATGATTCTATCCGAGCAGTACTTC. This translates into CASRPNMILSEQYF.

As regards this clone: At one end the junction does not follow the germline gene, possibly because of a read error. V and J are TRBV15 and TRBJ2-7; D remains ambiguous. There are 12 residues in the CDR3. The germline CDR1 and CDR2 sequences are LNHNV and YYDKDF (reference sequence). The CDR3 region is CASSLDQVGMYF. The CDR3 DNA reads TGTGCCAGCAGCTTAGATCAAGTGGGGATGTACTTC.

Many counts were recorded for this clone. This CDR3 reads CASSTGTGTEAFF. The CDR3 DNA sequence: TGTGCCAGTAGTACGGGGACGGGCACTGAAGCTTTCTTT. The J gene is TRBJ1-1, the V gene TRBV19; the D gene is possibly TRBD1 (5 bases). Germline V gene data show CDR1 as LNHDA and CDR2 as SQIVND (reference sequence). The CDR3 totals 13 residues. Trimming removed 4 bases from V and 4 bases from J, with 10 bases in between.

This clone appeared a few times. The chain recombines TRBV5-4 with TRBJ1-1; D may be TRBD1 (6 bases). This CDR3 region has 13 residues. Germline assignment: CDR1 SGHNT and CDR2 YYREEE (reference sequence). Trimming pared 4 bases from V and 7 bases from J, leaving 14 bases between. The CDR3 DNA sequence: TGTGCCAGCAGCGGATCAGGGGAAGTTGAAGCTTTCTTT. Translation: CASSGSGEVEAFF.

This clone was seen at least ten times. This chain connects TRBV7-6 to TRBJ2-7, with D perhaps TRBD1 (6 bases). Trimming removed 1 base from V and 7 bases from J, with 14 bases in between. CDR1 and CDR2 from the germline V gene are SGHVS and FNYEAQ. This CDR3 has 14 amino acids. The CDR3, as DNA: TGTGCCAGCAGCTTAGTCCCAGGGGTGGGGGAGCAGTACTTC. It encodes CASSLVPGVGEQYF.

In its sample, this clone is medium-sized. The genes are TRBV30 and TRBJ1-3; no clear D gene. Trimming took off 2 bases at V and 0 bases at J, with 11 bases between the two ends. Germline V gene lookup returns CDR1 GTSNPN and CDR2 SVGIG (reference sequence). This CDR3 is 15 amino acids long. The chain's CDR3 is CAWSKREISGNTIYF. The CDR3 DNA reads TGTGCCTGGAGTAAGCGCGAAATCTCTGGAAACACCATATATTTT.

CDR3 sequence: CATSDPGQGAGEQYF. The CDR3 bases are TGTGCCACCAGTGACCCCGGACAGGGGGCAGGCGAGCAGTACTTC. This chain links TRBV24-1 with TRBJ2-7; 11 nucleotides align to TRBD1. Germline values: CDR1 KGHDR, CDR2 SFDVKD. CDR3 length: 15 amino acids. The J segment lost 6 bases and the V segment lost 4 bases, leaving 7 bases of the junction unmatched.

In its sample, this clone is medium-sized. V and J are TRBV3-1 and TRBJ2-7, with D possibly being TRBD2 (5 bases). Trimming cost V 1 base and J 0 bases, with 10 bases left between them. The germline V gene encodes CDR1 LGHDT and CDR2 YNNKEL (reference sequence). The CDR3 has 15 residues. CDR3 in amino acids: CASSQGMTTSYEQYF. For the CDR3, the DNA is TGTGCCAGCAGCCAAGGGATGACTACCTCCTACGAGCAGTACTTC.

A few counts support this clone. The J gene is TRBJ2-2, the V gene TRBV7-2; 14 positions agree with TRBD2. The CDR3 loop spans 18 amino acids. V trimming: 5 bases; J trimming: 4 bases; junction bases outside the gene matches: 9. CDR1 is SGHTA, CDR2 FQGNSA, per germline. CDR3 in DNA: TGTGCCAGCAGCCTGGGACTAGCGGGAGCTCGGGGCACCGGGGAGCTGTTTTTT. Translation gives CASSLGLAGARGTGELFF. Filled out from reference TRBV7-2 and TRBJ2-2, the complete variable domain reads GAGVSQSPSNKVTEKGKDVELRCDPISGHTALYWYRQSLGQGLEFLIYFQGNSAPDKSGLPSDRFSAERTGGSVSTLTIQRTQQEDSAVYLCASSLGLAGARGTGELFFGEGSRLTVL.

This clone has ten or more counts. This chain uses TRBV6-1 with TRBJ1-5; D gene ambiguous. From germline, CDR1 is MNHNS and CDR2 SASEGT. Trimming cost V 1 base and J 2 bases, with 3 bases left between them. This CDR3 spans 13 amino acids. This CDR3 reads CASSEGGNQPQHF. DNA of the CDR3: TGTGCCAGCAGTGAAGGAGGCAATCAGCCCCAGCATTTT.

This clone was observed at least ten times. This may be a read error: a much more frequent sequence differs by one nucleotide. The chain couples TRBV5-1 to TRBJ2-4; 12 bases fit TRBD2. CDR1 is SGHRS, CDR2 YFSETQ, per germline. The CDR3 totals 17 residues. CDR3 DNA: TGCGCCAGCCGGACTAGCGGGGAAAACAAAGCCAGAAACATTCAGTACTTC. This codes for CASRTSGENKARNIQYF. Looking up the rest from reference TRBV5-1 and TRBJ2-4 gives the full variable domain: KAGVTQTPRYLIKTRGQQVTLSCSPISGHRSVSWYQQTPGQGLQFLFEYFSETQRNKGNFPGRFSGRQFSNSRSEMNVSTLELGDSALYLCASRTSGENKARNIQYFGAGTRLSVL.

This clone came up many times. V gene TRBV6-1 combines with J gene TRBJ1-5, with D possibly matching TRBD1 (5 bases). The length of the CDR3 is 14 residues. In germline, CDR1 is MNHNS, CDR2 SASEGT. V was cut by 5 bases and J by 4 bases, with 12 bases left in between. CDR3 sequence (DNA): TGTGCCAGCAGTACTCAGGGAGATAATCAGCCCCAGCATTTT. This translates into CASSTQGDNQPQHF.

The V call is TRBV11-2, the J call TRBJ1-6; 7 nucleotides align to TRBD1. This CDR3 is built from 19 residues. In germline, CDR1 is SGHAT, CDR2 FQNNGV. The V segment lost 5 bases and the J segment 0 bases; nucleotides outside the gene matches: 13. Here the CDR3 reads CASSDRHSQGGSYNSPLHF. The CDR3 DNA follows: TGTGCCAGCAGCGATCGACATTCTCAGGGGGGCTCCTATAATTCACCCCTCCACTTT.

J is TRBJ2-1 and V is TRBV30; 10 positions agree with TRBD2. Germline values: CDR1 GTSNPN, CDR2 SVGIG (reference sequence). The junction had 8 bases not matched to a gene; V was cut back by 0 bases and J by 6 bases. This CDR3 spans 16 amino acids. The CDR3 nucleotides read TGTGCCTGGAGTGTATTCGGGCTAGCGGGAGTCAATGAGCAGTTCTTC. Its translation is CAWSVFGLAGVNEQFF.

CDR3 loop: CASSDGEAGGADTQYF. The DNA for the CDR3 is TGTGCCAGCAGTGACGGCGAAGCGGGAGGGGCAGATACGCAGTATTTT. V and J are TRBV6-4 and TRBJ2-3, with 10 bases that match TRBD2. CDR1 and CDR2 from the germline V gene are MRHNA and SNTAGT. Germline trimming cut 2 bases from V and 4 bases from J; bases unmatched to any gene: 6. The CDR3 runs to 16 residues.

This clone was seen many times. The chain couples TRBV10-2 to TRBJ2-7; D remains ambiguous. V was pared by 6 bases and J by 2 bases, with 8 bases between. Germline CDR1 is WSHSY and CDR2 is SAAADI. The CDR3 is made up of 12 amino acids. The CDR3 nucleotides are TGCGCCAGCAGGGCAGTAACCTACGAGCAGTACTTC. It specifies CASRAVTYEQYF.

This clone was counted at least ten times. The rearrangement joins TRBV30 to TRBJ2-7, with D perhaps TRBD1 (5 bases). Germline V gives CDR1 GTSNPN, CDR2 SVGIG (reference sequence). The V and J ends lost 6 bases and 3 bases respectively, with 12 bases between them. This CDR3 has 12 amino acids. In DNA form, the CDR3 reads TGTGCCTGTAAGGGGTCGGTCTACGAGCAGTACTTC. Translation gives CACKGSVYEQYF. Full variable domain (outside the CDR3, taken from reference TRBV30 and TRBJ2-7): SQTIHQWPATLVQPVGSPLSLECTVEGTSNPNLYWYRQAAGRGLQLLFYSVGIGQISSEVPQNLSASRPQDRQFILSSKKLLLSDSGFYLCACKGSVYEQYFGPGTRLTVT.

This clone has ten or more counts. V and J are TRBV14 and TRBJ1-3; 9 bases fit TRBD1. CDR1 and CDR2 (germline): SGHDN, FVKESK. V was pared by 4 bases and J by 2 bases, with 0 bases of the junction left unmatched. The CDR3 totals 14 residues. The chain's CDR3 is CASSRQGAGNTIYF. The CDR3 bases are TGTGCCAGCAGCCGACAGGGGGCTGGAAACACCATATATTTT.

This clone was found many times. V usage is TRBV9 and J usage is TRBJ1-6; 8 positions agree with TRBD1. The CDR3 sequence is 14 residues long. Germline values: CDR1 SGDLS, CDR2 YYNGEE. Trimming removed 4 bases from V and 9 bases from J; junction bases left unmatched: 6. The CDR3 DNA sequence: TGTGCCAGCAGCTTGGGGACAGGTGGTTCACCCCTCCACTTT. Protein sequence: CASSLGTGGSPLHF.

This clone was seen many times. V usage is TRBV5-1 and J usage is TRBJ1-2; perhaps TRBD1 as D (6 bases). CDR1 and CDR2 from the germline V gene are SGHRS and YFSETQ. Trimming cost V 2 bases and J 7 bases, with 18 bases left between them. The length of the CDR3 is 15 residues. CDR3 residues: CASSLGGGASGGYTF. The CDR3 DNA reads TGCGCCAGCAGCTTAGGGGGGGGGGCTTCGGGTGGCTACACCTTC.

The sample holds many counts of this clone. The chain carries TRBV6-4 and TRBJ2-7, with 7 bases lining up with TRBD2. Germline loops: CDR1 MRHNA, CDR2 SNTAGT. With 9 bases clipped from V and 6 bases from J, the junction kept 11 bases outside the gene matches. This CDR3 has 13 amino acids. CDR3 nucleotides: TGTGCCAGAAGACCGGGAGGTAGGTGCGAGCAGTACTTC. Protein: CARRPGGRCEQYF.

This clone has ten or more counts. This chain connects TRBV18 to TRBJ2-3; D remains unclear. The CDR3 extends over 17 amino acids. From germline, CDR1 is KGHSH and CDR2 LQKENI. V lost 6 bases and J 3 bases, leaving 22 bases between the germline ends. The CDR3 spells CASSHPETPLTTDTQYF. The CDR3 bases are TGTGCCAGCTCGCATCCAGAGACACCCCTTACGACAGATACGCAGTATTTT.

The chain is built from TRBV11-3 and TRBJ2-5, with 7 positions matching TRBD2. Per the germline V gene, CDR1 is SGHNT and CDR2 is YENEEA. This CDR3 region has 15 residues. With 3 bases clipped from V and 1 base from J, the junction kept 5 bases outside the gene matches. The CDR3 loop reads CASSFWGGAQETQYF. CDR3 bases: TGTGCCAGCAGCTTTTGGGGGGGAGCCCAAGAGACCCAGTACTTC.

This clone was recorded many times. The chain links TRBV5-5 to TRBJ2-7; 8 bases are a match to TRBD2. Germline-derived CDR1 and CDR2 are SGHKS and YYEKEE (reference sequence). V lost 4 bases and J lost 0; bases outside the gene matches: 6. The CDR3 spans 15 residues. The CDR3: CASSPVGTSSYEQYF. The CDR3 nucleotides are TGTGCCAGCAGCCCCGTCGGGACTAGCTCCTACGAGCAGTACTTC.